The 20 T cell receptor beta chains below come from one sample, sequenced in a study of CD4 T cells in relation to SARS-CoV-2 and coronaviruses. Profiled with immunoSEQ multiplex PCR; TCRdb holds only in-frame clones, not every one. The sample contains about 17,000 clones, approximately 81% of which appear only once. No antigen has been identified for these receptors. Before the COVID-19 pandemic, during about 2011-2019, CD4+ T cells were taken from unexposed donors. CD4+ T cells were isolated from the cells after 10 days of culture. Sample: CD4+ T cells from PBMCs, cultured in vitro. The receptors shown here come from a human donor in good health.

V is TRBV15 and J is TRBJ1-5; D unclear. Per germline, CDR1 LNHNV and CDR2 YYDKDF (reference sequence). V lost 0 bases to trimming and J lost 11 bases, with 17 bases between them. The CDR3 extends over 15 amino acids. The CDR3: CATSRDRRFNGAQHF. The CDR3 DNA reads as TGTGCCACCAGCAGAGATCGGCGGTTCAATGGAGCCCAGCATTTT.

This chain uses TRBV10-1 with TRBJ2-5; D unclear. Trimming took off 4 bases at V and 0 bases at J, with 9 bases between the two ends. This CDR3 comprises 14 residues. In germline, CDR1 is WNHNN, CDR2 SYGVQD (reference sequence). The CDR3 loop is CASSADRDQETQYF. CDR3 nucleotide sequence: TGCGCCAGCAGTGCGGACCGGGACCAAGAGACCCAGTACTTC.

The chain recombines TRBV19 with TRBJ2-7, with 8 bases that match TRBD1. This CDR3 comprises 14 residues. From germline, CDR1 is LNHDA and CDR2 SQIVND (reference sequence). The ends lost 6 bases at V and 0 bases at J; junction bases unmatched: 4. The CDR3 nucleotides read TGTGCCAGTAGCCGGGACAGGAACTCCTACGAGCAGTACTTC. Amino acid sequence: CASSRDRNSYEQYF.

The rearrangement uses TRBV14 and TRBJ2-2, with D perhaps matching TRBD2 (5 bases). With 2 bases removed from V and 0 bases from J, the gap between germline ends came to 10 bases. CDR3 size: 16 residues. Germline V gene lookup returns CDR1 SGHDN and CDR2 FVKESK. The CDR3 region is CASSQIAIANTGELFF. As DNA, the CDR3 is TGTGCCAGCAGCCAAATAGCGATTGCGAACACCGGGGAGCTGTTTTTT.

The rearrangement links TRBV30 to TRBJ1-6; D unclear. CDR3 length: 16 residues. Germline values: CDR1 GTSNPN, CDR2 SVGIG (reference sequence). The germline V and J ends were trimmed by 0 bases and 5 bases, with 14 bases remaining between them. The CDR3 bases are TGTGCCTGGAGTGTACTTTCCACTGATAATAATTCACCCCTCCACTTT. Protein product: CAWSVLSTDNNSPLHF.

The chain employs TRBV7-2 and TRBJ2-7; D is ambiguous. Germline V gene lookup returns CDR1 SGHTA and CDR2 FQGNSA. This CDR3 is 13 amino acids long. The V and J ends lost 0 bases and 7 bases respectively, with 10 bases between them. Written as DNA, the CDR3 is TGTGCCAGCAGCTTAGCGGAGTGGGTAGAGCAGTACTTC. The encoded protein is CASSLAEWVEQYF. The whole variable domain, remainder taken from reference TRBV7-2 and TRBJ2-7, is GAGVSQSPSNKVTEKGKDVELRCDPISGHTALYWYRQSLGQGLEFLIYFQGNSAPDKSGLPSDRFSAERTGGSVSTLTIQRTQQEDSAVYLCASSLAEWVEQYFGPGTRLTVT.

The chain has TRBV7-6 and TRBJ2-1; tentative D call: TRBD1 (6 bases). Germline assignment: CDR1 SGHVS and CDR2 FNYEAQ. The CDR3 is 18 amino acids. V gave up 1 base and J gave up 7 bases, with 23 bases separating them. DNA for the CDR3: TGTGCCAGCAGCTTAGTCCACTCAGGGGTGCCCACAAATAATGAGCAGTTCTTC. This sequence encodes CASSLVHSGVPTNNEQFF. Combining the CDR3 with reference TRBV7-6 and TRBJ2-1 gives the whole variable domain GAGVSQSPRYKVTKRGQDVALRCDPISGHVSLYWYRQALGQGPEFLTYFNYEAQQDKSGLPNDRFSAERPEGSISTLTIQRTEQRDSAMYRCASSLVHSGVPTNNEQFFGPGTRLTVL.

This clone was recorded a few times. The chain uses TRBV3-1 (or the pseudogene TRBV3-2) and TRBJ1-1; D unresolved. V dropped 1 base and J dropped 6 bases, with 15 bases sitting between them. Germline CDR1 and CDR2: LGHDT and YNNKEL (reference sequence). This CDR3 has 15 amino acids. The CDR3 loop is CASSQVGGYVSEAFF. CDR3 DNA sequence: TGTGCCAGCAGCCAAGTCGGAGGGTACGTCTCTGAAGCTTTCTTT.

This chain connects TRBV6-6 to TRBJ1-2; 8 nucleotides agree with TRBD1. J gave up 9 bases and V 7 bases, and 13 bases lay outside the gene matches. The germline V gene encodes CDR1 MNHNY and CDR2 SVGAGI (reference sequence). This CDR3 contains 14 residues. CDR3 DNA: TGTGCCAGCACGAGAGGACAGGGCAAAAGGCGCTACACCTTC. Translation gives CASTRGQGKRRYTF.

The chain employs TRBV19 and TRBJ1-6; a possible D gene is TRBD1 (5 bases). Trimming removed 1 base at V and 7 bases at J, with 11 bases between. CDR3 size: 15 residues. Germline V gives CDR1 LNHDA, CDR2 SQIVND (reference sequence). The CDR3 DNA is TGTGCCAGTAGTATAGCGTGGGGGTTCAATTCACCCCTCCACTTT. As protein: CASSIAWGFNSPLHF.

The V call is TRBV3-1 (or the pseudogene TRBV3-2), the J call TRBJ1-1; TRBD1 aligns across 9 bases. The germline gives CDR1 LGHDT, CDR2 YNNKEL (reference sequence). This CDR3 is built from 15 residues. The ends lost 3 bases at V and 6 bases at J; junction bases unmatched: 8. The CDR3 spells CASSQGDRAGAEAFF. The CDR3, as DNA: TGTGCCAGCAGCCAGGGGGACAGGGCGGGAGCTGAAGCTTTCTTT.

The chain employs TRBV7-8 and TRBJ1-1, with D possibly being TRBD1 (5 bases). This CDR3 region has 16 residues. CDR1 SGHVS and CDR2 FQNEAQ come from the germline V gene. Trimming stripped 2 bases from V and 4 bases from J, with 17 bases between. CDR3 DNA: TGTGCCAGCAGCTTAAGGGAGGTTGGCCAGGGCACTGAAGCTTTCTTT. Its protein product is CASSLREVGQGTEAFF.

This clone was picked up one time. The J gene is TRBJ1-3, the V gene TRBV10-1, with D possibly TRBD1 on 5 matching bases. The ends were cut back, 8 bases at V and 0 bases at J, with 8 bases in the middle. CDR1 is WNHNN, CDR2 SYGVQD, per germline (reference sequence). This CDR3 has 13 residues. This CDR3 reads CASQGSSGNTIYF. The CDR3 DNA sequence: TGCGCCAGCCAGGGAAGCTCTGGAAACACCATATATTTT.

V gene TRBV4-3 combines with J gene TRBJ2-7; D is perhaps TRBD1 or TRBD2 (6 bases each). This CDR3 has 15 residues. V was clipped by 4 bases and J by 5 bases, with 18 bases between them. CDR1 and CDR2 (germline): LGHNA, YSLEER. The CDR3 bases are TGCGCCAGCAGCCGCGGGACACCAACCCCTCACGAGCAGTACTTC. It yields the protein CASSRGTPTPHEQYF.

V usage is TRBV9 and J usage is TRBJ2-3; D is unclear. The V gene lost 6 bases and the J gene lost 0 bases, with 11 bases spanning the gap. The CDR3 sequence is 14 residues long. Germline V lookup: CDR1 SGDLS, CDR2 YYNGEE. This CDR3 reads CASTPGGSTDTQYF. The DNA of the CDR3 is TGTGCCAGCACTCCGGGTGGGAGCACAGATACGCAGTATTTT.

V gene TRBV2 combines with J gene TRBJ2-1; the D is unclear. The CDR3 totals 12 residues. Germline V lookup: CDR1 SNHLY, CDR2 FYNNEI. The germline V and J ends were trimmed by 10 bases and 5 bases, with 12 bases remaining between them. In DNA form, the CDR3 reads TGTGCCATCCTTCGGGTCCACAATGAGCAGTTCTTC. Amino acids: CAILRVHNEQFF. Complete variable domain (other parts from reference TRBV2 and TRBJ2-1): EPEVTQTPSHQVTQMGQEVILRCVPISNHLYFYWYRQILGQKVEFLVSFYNNEISEKSEIFDDQFSVERPDGSNFTLKIRSTKLEDSAMYFCAILRVHNEQFFGPGTRLTVL.

The CDR3 reads CASSSIDRGLNTEAFF. In nucleotides, the CDR3 is TGTGCCAGCAGCTCCATTGACAGGGGGCTGAACACTGAAGCTTTCTTT. The chain recombines TRBV11-2 with TRBJ1-1; TRBD1 agrees at 10 bases. Germline loops: CDR1 SGHAT, CDR2 FQNNGV. The V and J ends lost 4 bases and 0 bases, in that order; junction bases with no gene match: 5. There are 16 residues in the CDR3.

V gene TRBV6-5 combines with J gene TRBJ2-1; D unclear. This CDR3 spans 14 amino acids. CDR1 is MNHEY and CDR2 is SVGAGI in the germline V gene. V lost 7 bases and J lost 4, with 14 bases in between. CDR3 residues: CASNPRRSYNEQFF. CDR3 nucleotide sequence: TGTGCCAGCAACCCCCGACGATCTTACAATGAGCAGTTCTTC.

The chain combines TRBV12-3 or TRBV12-4 with TRBJ1-4; D possibly corresponds to TRBD1 (5 bases). Between the trimmed V and J ends, which lost 4 bases and 8 bases, there was a span of 11 bases. The CDR3 runs to 13 residues. The CDR3 is CASSSQGTEKLFF. Here the CDR3 DNA reads TGTGCCAGCAGTTCCCAGGGAACCGAAAAACTGTTTTTT.

V usage is TRBV2 and J usage is TRBJ1-3, with D hard to call. Trimming removed 6 bases from V and 4 bases from J, with 13 bases in between. This CDR3 comprises 14 residues. Germline CDR1 and CDR2: SNHLY and FYNNEI. The DNA of the CDR3 is TGTGCCAGCAGCCGACGGCCAGGCGGAAACACCATATATTTT. Residues: CASSRRPGGNTIYF.